Below, 17 T cell receptor beta chains from the same sample are listed, as sequenced in a study of blood T cell repertoires in COVID-19. Generated by immunoSEQ multiplex PCR, the TCRdb table keeps only in-frame clones and is missing some. The sample lists approximately 300,000 clones, nearly 90% occurring once. The sequenced sample was PBMCs or T cells enriched from blood (not recorded which). These receptors were taken from a woman between 18 and 29 years old with acute COVID-19.

The J gene is TRBJ2-7, the V gene TRBV29-1; D gene uncertain. V gave up 4 bases and J gave up 3 bases, with 10 bases separating them. The CDR3 is 12 amino acids. Germline values: CDR1 SQVTM, CDR2 ANQGSEA. The CDR3 is CSVGPRIYEQYF. CDR3 DNA: TGCAGCGTTGGACCCAGGATCTACGAGCAGTACTTC.

The chain employs TRBV6-5 and TRBJ1-2, with D perhaps TRBD1 (5 bases). V was trimmed by 5 bases and J by 7 bases, leaving 11 bases between them. This CDR3 region has 12 residues. Germline values: CDR1 MNHEY, CDR2 SVGAGI. The CDR3 DNA reads TGTGCCAGCAGTAGGGACTCGCTTGGCTACACCTTC. Amino acids: CASSRDSLGYTF.

The chain is built from TRBV6-2 or TRBV6-3 and TRBJ1-1; TRBD1 might be the D (5 bases). V lost 0 bases and J lost 8, with 13 bases in between. Looked up from germline, CDR1 is MNHEY and CDR2 is SVGEGT. This CDR3 is 14 amino acids long. The CDR3 here is CASSYSSLRGEAFF. The CDR3 DNA reads TGTGCCAGCAGTTACTCTTCCCTCCGGGGGGAAGCTTTCTTT.

V usage is TRBV28 and J usage is TRBJ2-5; D remains unclear. V was clipped by 3 bases and J by 4 bases, with 12 bases between them. The CDR3 extends over 14 amino acids. The germline V gene has CDR1 MDHEN and CDR2 SYDVKM. The CDR3 spells CASSLELLGETQYF. Written as DNA, the CDR3 is TGTGCCAGCAGTTTGGAACTCCTAGGAGAGACCCAGTACTTC.

The rearrangement uses TRBV5-1 and TRBJ2-1; TRBD1 agrees at 7 bases. V shed 7 bases, J shed 0 bases, and the junction held 4 bases outside the gene matches. Germline CDR1 reads SGHRS; CDR2 reads YFSETQ. CDR3 length equals 14 residues. The CDR3 DNA reads TGCGCCAGCTCCGGACAGGACTCCTACAATGAGCAGTTCTTC. Translating gives CASSGQDSYNEQFF.

The J gene is TRBJ2-7, the V gene TRBV6-5, with 8 bases aligning to TRBD2. The length of the CDR3 is 15 residues. J lost 4 bases, V lost 6 bases, and 11 bases had no gene match. The germline V gene has CDR1 MNHEY and CDR2 SVGAGI. CDR3 loop: CASSPGGGRLYEQYF. CDR3 nucleotides: TGTGCCAGCAGCCCAGGTGGCGGGAGGTTGTACGAGCAGTACTTC.

The chain recombines TRBV5-1 with TRBJ2-1; 12 bases fit TRBD2. The CDR3 spans 18 residues. V lost 2 bases and J lost 8; bases outside the gene matches: 14. CDR1 and CDR2 from the germline V gene are SGHRS and YFSETQ. The CDR3 spells CASSFPGLAGPLLDEQFF. The CDR3 region has the DNA TGCGCCAGCAGCTTTCCGGGACTAGCGGGCCCGCTGTTGGATGAGCAGTTCTTC.

In this sample, this clone turned up once. The rearrangement uses TRBV5-8 and TRBJ1-2; a weak D match, TRBD1 (5 bases). The V gene's germline CDR1 is SGHTS and CDR2 YDEGEE. Trimming took 0 bases from V and 2 from J, leaving 20 bases between them. The CDR3 is made up of 18 amino acids. This CDR3 is CASSLVAGTGSVNYGYTF. In DNA form, the CDR3 reads TGTGCCAGCAGCTTGGTGGCAGGGACCGGGAGCGTGAACTATGGCTACACCTTC.

This chain links TRBV7-9 with TRBJ1-4; weak D call: TRBD1 (5 bases). Trimming cost V 5 bases and J 4 bases, with 11 bases left between them. CDR3 length: 14 amino acids. Germline V gene lookup returns CDR1 SEHNR and CDR2 FQNEAQ (reference sequence). CDR3 region: CASSPRQNNEKLFF. The CDR3 DNA reads TGTGCCAGCAGCCCCAGACAGAATAATGAAAAACTGTTTTTT.

The CDR3 protein is CASMDRSYEQYF. The DNA for the CDR3 is TGTGCCAGCATGGACAGGAGCTACGAGCAGTACTTC. The J gene is TRBJ2-7, the V gene TRBV19; 7 bases map to TRBD1. The CDR3 is 12 residues long. Per the germline V gene, CDR1 is LNHDA and CDR2 is SQIVND (reference sequence). After removal of 9 bases from V and 3 bases from J, the junction contained 5 bases not matched to a gene.

This chain uses TRBV19 with TRBJ2-7, with 7 bases fitting TRBD2. CDR3 length: 13 residues. Germline assignment: CDR1 LNHDA and CDR2 SQIVND (reference sequence). With 4 bases clipped from V and 5 bases from J, the junction kept 5 bases outside the gene matches. CDR3 protein: CASSRGGINEQYF. CDR3 coding DNA: TGTGCCAGTAGTAGGGGGGGGATAAACGAGCAGTACTTC.

V usage is TRBV12-3 or TRBV12-4 and J usage is TRBJ2-5; 7 bases are shared with TRBD2. The CDR3 contains 12 residues. The J segment lost 3 bases and the V segment lost 10 bases, leaving 5 bases of the junction unmatched. CDR3 protein: CATGGWKETQYF. The DNA for the CDR3 is TGTGCCACCGGGGGGTGGAAAGAGACCCAGTACTTC.

The rearrangement links TRBV2 to TRBJ2-1, with 7 bases that match TRBD1. The V and J ends lost 7 bases and 2 bases, in that order; junction bases with no gene match: 11. This CDR3 comprises 16 residues. Per germline, CDR1 SNHLY and CDR2 FYNNEI. In DNA form, the CDR3 reads TGTGCCAGCACGAGTACAGGGGAAAGAGCCTACAATGAGCAGTTCTTC. Residues: CASTSTGERAYNEQFF. Combining the CDR3 with reference TRBV2 and TRBJ2-1 gives the whole variable domain EPEVTQTPSHQVTQMGQEVILRCVPISNHLYFYWYRQILGQKVEFLVSFYNNEISEKSEIFDDQFSVERPDGSNFTLKIRSTKLEDSAMYFCASTSTGERAYNEQFFGPGTRLTVL.

The chain employs TRBV28 and TRBJ1-2; 7 bases match TRBD1. Losses at the gene ends were 4 bases for V and 5 bases for J; bases not matched to a gene: 4. Germline assignment: CDR1 MDHEN and CDR2 SYDVKM. The CDR3 runs 13 residues. Here the CDR3 DNA reads TGTGCCAGCAGTTCTGAGACAGGGTATGGCTACACCTTC. The encoded protein is CASSSETGYGYTF.

CDR3 loop: CASSSLQGANEKLFF. CDR3 nucleotide sequence: TGTGCCAGCTCATCCTTACAGGGGGCAAATGAAAAACTGTTTTTT. The V and J genes are TRBV18 and TRBJ1-4, with TRBD1 matching over 9 bases. Per the germline V gene, CDR1 is KGHSH and CDR2 is LQKENI. With V trimmed by 5 bases and J by 5 bases, 6 bases remained unmatched. The CDR3 totals 15 residues. Full variable domain (outside the CDR3, taken from reference TRBV18 and TRBJ1-4): NAGVMQNPRHLVRRRGQEARLRCSPMKGHSHVYWYRQLPEEGLKFMVYLQKENIIDESGMPKERFSAEFPKEGPSILRIQQVVRGDSAAYFCASSSLQGANEKLFFGSGTQLSVL.

The chain uses TRBV12-5 and TRBJ1-5; D remains unclear. Trimming pared 3 bases from V and 7 bases from J, leaving 10 bases between. This CDR3 is 13 amino acids long. In germline, CDR1 is LGHNT, CDR2 FRNRAP. The CDR3 nucleotides are TGTGCTAGTGGTTTTCGGGAGGGACAGCCCCAGCATTTT. It encodes CASGFREGQPQHF.

This chain connects TRBV7-6 to TRBJ1-6; the match to TRBD1 covers 8 bases. The CDR3 covers 15 residues. Trimming took 2 bases from V and 9 from J; bases not matched to a gene: 6. Germline CDR1 SGHVS, CDR2 FNYEAQ. CDR3 in DNA: TGTGCCAGCAGCTTACACGGACAGGGATCTTCACCCCTCCACTTT. Its protein is CASSLHGQGSSPLHF.